These 32 T cell receptor beta chains originate from one sample sequenced in a study of technical replicates of blood from a handful of donors. Clones were read by immunoSEQ multiplex PCR, and TCRdb kept only the in-frame ones, dropping some. The sample consists of around 57,000 clones, less than 98% of them appearing once. The sequenced material came from T cells isolated from PBMCs. These receptors were obtained from a human donor in good health.

The J gene is TRBJ2-1, the V gene TRBV6-5, with a weak D call TRBD2 (7 bases). Per germline, CDR1 MNHEY and CDR2 SVGAGI. CDR3 length: 15 amino acids. V was pared by 0 bases and J by 7 bases, with 13 bases between. DNA of the CDR3: TGTGCCAGCAGTTACTCGATCGGGGGGCTGAATGAGCAGTTCTTC. It yields the protein CASSYSIGGLNEQFF.

The chain recombines TRBV15 with TRBJ1-5, with a weak D call TRBD1 (6 bases). CDR3 size: 15 residues. V gave up 1 base and J gave up 6 bases, with 13 bases separating them. Germline V gives CDR1 LNHNV, CDR2 YYDKDF (reference sequence). CDR3 nucleotides: TGTGCCACCAGCAGAGTTGGGGAAGGGGGTCAGCCCCAGCATTTT. This translates into CATSRVGEGGQPQHF. Together with reference TRBV15 and TRBJ1-5, the CDR3 gives the full variable domain: DAMVIQNPRYQVTQFGKPVTLSCSQTLNHNVMYWYQQKSSQAPKLLFHYYDKDFNNEADTPDNFQSRRPNTSFCFLDIRSPGLGDTAMYLCATSRVGEGGQPQHFGDGTRLSIL.

The sample holds one count of this clone. The chain recombines TRBV5-1 with TRBJ2-1; TRBD2 agrees at 11 bases. Germline CDR1 SGHRS, CDR2 YFSETQ. There are 15 residues in the CDR3. The V and J ends lost 1 base and 9 bases, in that order; junction bases with no gene match: 6. CDR3 sequence reads: CASSLSSGGAGEQFF. CDR3 coding DNA: TGCGCCAGCAGCTTGAGTAGCGGGGGGGCGGGTGAGCAGTTCTTC.

Of note for this clone: The germline gene is not matched at one end of the junction; a read error may be the cause. The chain joins TRBV7-7 to TRBJ2-2, with D uncertain. This CDR3 is 13 amino acids long. Germline loops: CDR1 SSHAT, CDR2 FNYEAQ (reference sequence). CDR3 sequence reads: CASSYTNTGELFF. The CDR3 nucleotides read TGTGCTAGCAGCTATACGAACACCGGGGAGCTGTTTTTT.

The chain is built from TRBV2 and TRBJ2-5; 14 positions agree with TRBD2. The CDR3 spans 17 residues. Germline trimming cut 4 bases from V and 0 bases from J; bases unmatched to any gene: 4. The germline CDR1 and CDR2 sequences are SNHLY and FYNNEI. The DNA of the CDR3 is TGTGCCAGCAGTGCCGGGACTAGCGGGAGTTACCAAGAGACCCAGTACTTC. This codes for CASSAGTSGSYQETQYF.

This chain uses TRBV5-6 with TRBJ1-1; D is perhaps TRBD1 (6 bases). V was cut by 4 bases and J by 5 bases, with 9 bases left in between. The CDR3 totals 12 residues. Germline V CDR1 and CDR2: SGHDT, YYEEEE. The CDR3, as DNA: TGTGCCAGCAGCGCAGGGGCGACTGAAGCTTTCTTT. This gives the protein CASSAGATEAFF.

The chain links TRBV29-1 to TRBJ2-5, with D perhaps matching TRBD1 (6 bases). V was shortened by 5 bases and J by 7 bases, with 20 bases between the two germline ends. This CDR3 is built from 14 residues. The germline CDR1 and CDR2 sequences are SQVTM and ANQGSEA. The CDR3 protein is CSVTRTGLAATQYF. The DNA of the CDR3 is TGCAGCGTTACACGTACAGGGCTAGCAGCGACCCAGTACTTC.

J is TRBJ1-3 and V is TRBV4-1; 8 bases align to TRBD1. The CDR3 sequence is 16 residues long. The junction had 2 bases not matched to a gene; V was cut back by 1 base and J by 0 bases. Germline-derived CDR1 and CDR2 are MGHRA and YSYEKL. CDR3 bases: TGCGCCAGCAGCCAAGTAGGGACAGGCTCTGGAAACACCATATATTTT. It specifies CASSQVGTGSGNTIYF.

This clone was seen only once. V and J are TRBV10-3 and TRBJ2-1; D not certain. Deletions cut 7 bases from V and 4 bases from J, with 5 bases between. This CDR3 contains 11 residues. CDR1 and CDR2 from the germline V gene are ENHRY and SYGVKD. The CDR3 reads CAIMSYNEQFF. DNA of the CDR3: TGTGCCATCATGTCGTACAATGAGCAGTTCTTC.

V usage is TRBV5-4 and J usage is TRBJ1-1; D remains unclear. Germline CDR1 SGHNT, CDR2 YYREEE (reference sequence). The ends were cut back, 5 bases at V and 4 bases at J, with 15 bases in the middle. CDR3 length: 14 residues. DNA for the CDR3: TGTGCCAGCAGTCCACGAGGAGGGTCCACTGAAGCTTTCTTT. The encoded protein is CASSPRGGSTEAFF.

CDR3 bases: TGCGCCAGCAGCCCTGTTGGGGCCCCAGAGGAAAAACTGTTTTTT. Protein: CASSPVGAPEEKLFF. This chain uses TRBV4-1 with TRBJ1-4; maybe TRBD1 (5 bases). The ends were cut back, 4 bases at V and 8 bases at J, with 17 bases in the middle. This CDR3 spans 15 amino acids. CDR1 and CDR2 (germline): MGHRA, YSYEKL.

This clone occurred once. The chain has TRBV11-2 and TRBJ2-5; no clear D. V was pared by 4 bases and J by 1 base, with 4 bases between. Germline CDR1 and CDR2: SGHAT and FQNNGV. The CDR3 is 12 residues long. DNA for the CDR3: TGTGCCAGCAGCTCCCTCCAAGAGACCCAGTACTTC. Translation gives CASSSLQETQYF.

The V and J genes are TRBV6-4 and TRBJ1-2; weak D call: TRBD1 (6 bases). Germline lookup yields CDR1 MRHNA and CDR2 SNTAGT. The ends were cut back, 4 bases at V and 9 bases at J, with 18 bases in the middle. CDR3 size: 14 residues. The CDR3 protein is CASSVEGGYGSYTF. In DNA, the CDR3 is TGTGCCAGCAGTGTGGAAGGGGGATACGGAAGCTACACCTTC.

The V call is TRBV5-5, the J call TRBJ1-2, with a possible D match to TRBD1 (5 bases). There are 14 residues in the CDR3. CDR1 and CDR2 from the germline V gene are SGHKS and YYEKEE (reference sequence). V dropped 3 bases and J dropped 4 bases, with 13 bases sitting between them. CDR3 region: CASSYGQAAYGYTF. The CDR3 DNA follows: TGTGCCAGCAGCTACGGACAAGCAGCCTATGGCTACACCTTC.

This chain links TRBV6-4 with TRBJ2-7; 11 nucleotides match TRBD2. Germline V CDR1 and CDR2: MRHNA, SNTAGT. There are 13 residues in the CDR3. V was clipped by 4 bases and J by 7 bases; unmatched bases: 3. The CDR3 sequence: CASSVRLAGEQYF. The CDR3 DNA follows: TGTGCCAGCAGTGTGAGACTAGCGGGGGAGCAGTACTTC.

This clone was seen a single time. The chain couples TRBV7-9 to TRBJ1-1; D is unresolved. From germline, CDR1 is SEHNR and CDR2 FQNEAQ (reference sequence). The length of the CDR3 is 15 residues. The ends were cut back, 2 bases at V and 1 base at J, with 11 bases in the middle. CDR3 in DNA: TGTGCCAGCAGCTTACGACAAGAGCCGAACACTGAAGCTTTCTTT. It translates to CASSLRQEPNTEAFF. Drawing the rest from reference TRBV7-9 and TRBJ1-1, the complete variable domain is DTGVSQNPRHKITKRGQNVTFRCDPISEHNRLYWYRQTLGQGPEFLTYFQNEAQLEKSRLLSDRFSAERPKGSFSTLEIQRTEQGDSAMYLCASSLRQEPNTEAFFGQGTRLTVV.

The chain uses TRBV4-1 and TRBJ1-5; tentative D call: TRBD1 (5 bases). Germline V gene data show CDR1 as MGHRA and CDR2 as YSYEKL. The CDR3 has 15 residues. V was cut by 4 bases and J by 3 bases, with 13 bases left in between. CDR3 bases: TGCGCCAGCAGCCCCTCCGGACATCACAATCAGCCCCAGCATTTT. This translates into CASSPSGHHNQPQHF.

The gene calls are TRBV7-3 and TRBJ1-2; 8 bases align to TRBD1. V trimming: 2 bases; J trimming: 3 bases; junction bases outside the gene matches: 5. In germline, CDR1 is SGHTA, CDR2 FQGTGA. The CDR3 sequence is 15 residues long. DNA for the CDR3: TGTGCCAGCAGCTTACAGGTGGGACAGGACTATGGCTACACCTTC. It specifies CASSLQVGQDYGYTF.

The chain has TRBV9 and TRBJ2-3; 8 bases agree with TRBD2. The CDR3 is made up of 17 amino acids. J gave up 2 bases and V 2 bases, and 10 bases lay outside the gene matches. The germline gives CDR1 SGDLS, CDR2 YYNGEE. The CDR3 protein is CASSVYTGTRDTDTQYF. As DNA, the CDR3 is TGTGCCAGCAGCGTTTACACCGGGACTAGAGACACAGATACGCAGTATTTT.

This rearrangement joins TRBV7-9 to TRBJ1-1, with a weak D call TRBD1 (6 bases). Trimming took off 4 bases at V and 5 bases at J, with 23 bases between the two ends. The germline gives CDR1 SEHNR, CDR2 FQNEAQ (reference sequence). There are 17 residues in the CDR3. CDR3 loop: CASSSPGTWGLGTEAFF. The DNA for the CDR3 is TGTGCCAGCAGCTCGCCCGGGACATGGGGTTTGGGGACTGAAGCTTTCTTT.

The genes are TRBV14 and TRBJ2-7, with 11 nucleotides matching TRBD1. The CDR3 is 14 amino acids. Germline CDR1 and CDR2: SGHDN and FVKESK. The trim removed 3 bases at V and 3 bases at J, leaving 1 base unmatched. The CDR3 region is CASSHGTGGYEQYF. CDR3 sequence (DNA): TGTGCCAGCAGCCATGGGACAGGGGGCTACGAGCAGTACTTC.

The chain joins TRBV27 to TRBJ2-7; no definite D call. The CDR3 spans 16 residues. The germline V and J ends were trimmed by 2 bases and 0 bases, with 14 bases remaining between them. Per the germline V gene, CDR1 is MNHEY and CDR2 is SMNVEV (reference sequence). The CDR3 region is CASSLKASPSSYEQYF. CDR3 coding DNA: TGTGCCAGCAGTTTAAAGGCTTCCCCTAGCTCCTACGAGCAGTACTTC.

V and J are TRBV30 and TRBJ2-3; 9 nucleotides align to TRBD2. From germline, CDR1 is GTSNPN and CDR2 SVGIG (reference sequence). V lost 2 bases to trimming and J lost 4 bases; unmatched junction nucleotides: 7. The CDR3 consists of 15 residues. Written as DNA, the CDR3 is TGTGCCTGGAGTATCGCGGGGGGGTGGGCAGATACGCAGTATTTT. Its protein product is CAWSIAGGWADTQYF.

The rearrangement uses TRBV4-1 and TRBJ1-1, with 8 bases lining up with TRBD1. V was clipped by 8 bases and J by 3 bases; unmatched bases: 14. In germline, CDR1 is MGHRA, CDR2 YSYEKL. The CDR3 spans 16 residues. CDR3 bases: TGCGCCAGCCAAATAGGACAGGGTGGGGTGGACACTGAAGCTTTCTTT. Residues: CASQIGQGGVDTEAFF.

This clone showed up just once. The V gene is TRBV6-5, the J gene TRBJ2-2, with 10 bases lining up with TRBD2. The V gene's germline CDR1 is MNHEY and CDR2 SVGAGI. CDR3 length equals 15 residues. Trimming removed 8 bases from V and 6 bases from J; junction bases left unmatched: 9. The CDR3 DNA sequence: TGTGCCAGCCTAAAAGCGGGGGGGCTCTCCGGGGAGCTGTTTTTT. This translates into CASLKAGGLSGELFF.

The V and J genes are TRBV18 and TRBJ2-7; 10 bases are a match to TRBD1. The junction had 5 bases not matched to a gene; V was cut back by 5 bases and J by 1 base. The CDR3 is made up of 15 amino acids. Per germline, CDR1 KGHSH and CDR2 LQKENI. The CDR3 DNA reads as TGTGCCAGCTCAAACCGGGACAGGGGTTCCTACGAGCAGTACTTC. Encoded protein: CASSNRDRGSYEQYF.

This sequence joins TRBV30 and TRBJ2-2, with D perhaps matching TRBD1 (6 bases). CDR3 length: 15 residues. V was pared by 1 base and J by 2 bases, with 11 bases between. Germline V lookup: CDR1 GTSNPN, CDR2 SVGIG (reference sequence). The CDR3 loop is CAWSALGANTGELFF. CDR3 DNA sequence: TGTGCCTGGAGTGCCCTGGGGGCTAACACCGGGGAGCTGTTTTTT. The full variable domain, in which reference TRBV30 and TRBJ2-2 provide the parts outside the CDR3, is SQTIHQWPATLVQPVGSPLSLECTVEGTSNPNLYWYRQAAGRGLQLLFYSVGIGQISSEVPQNLSASRPQDRQFILSSKKLLLSDSGFYLCAWSALGANTGELFFGEGSRLTVL.

The rearrangement uses TRBV6-5 and TRBJ1-3; D is unresolved. The germline gives CDR1 MNHEY, CDR2 SVGAGI. The length of the CDR3 is 13 residues. Trimming took off 7 bases at V and 3 bases at J, with 10 bases between the two ends. In nucleotides, the CDR3 is TGTGCCAGCACGGGAGGTAGTGGAAACACCATATATTTT. The encoded protein is CASTGGSGNTIYF.

This chain connects TRBV5-1 to TRBJ2-5; 8 nucleotides line up with TRBD1. Losses at the gene ends were 4 bases for V and 4 bases for J; bases not matched to a gene: 6. The CDR3 loop spans 14 amino acids. Looked up from germline, CDR1 is SGHRS and CDR2 is YFSETQ. DNA for the CDR3: TGCGCCAGCAGCGCCGGACAGGGTGGAGAGACCCAGTACTTC. This codes for CASSAGQGGETQYF.

This rearrangement joins TRBV6-5 to TRBJ1-5, with D possibly TRBD1 on 5 matching bases. Germline V CDR1 and CDR2: MNHEY, SVGAGI. V was clipped by 4 bases and J by 9 bases, with 10 bases between them. This CDR3 has 12 amino acids. In DNA form, the CDR3 reads TGTGCCAGCAGTTCGCAGGGAAGGCCCCAGCATTTT. Translated, it gives CASSSQGRPQHF.

This chain joins TRBV5-1 and TRBJ1-2; weak D call: TRBD1 (6 bases). The V gene lost 4 bases and the J gene lost 0 bases, with 16 bases spanning the gap. Germline V gene data show CDR1 as SGHRS and CDR2 as YFSETQ. The CDR3 consists of 16 residues. This CDR3 is CASSAGGGAPNYGYTF. The CDR3 DNA follows: TGCGCCAGCAGCGCCGGCGGGGGCGCCCCTAACTATGGCTACACCTTC.

The genes are TRBV2 and TRBJ1-5; no clear D gene. Germline CDR1 SNHLY, CDR2 FYNNEI. The CDR3 is 15 residues long. V was cut by 0 bases and J by 7 bases, with 13 bases left in between. The CDR3 sequence is CASSEAEQSGQPQHF. The CDR3 nucleotides are TGTGCCAGCAGTGAAGCGGAGCAGTCGGGGCAGCCCCAGCATTTT.